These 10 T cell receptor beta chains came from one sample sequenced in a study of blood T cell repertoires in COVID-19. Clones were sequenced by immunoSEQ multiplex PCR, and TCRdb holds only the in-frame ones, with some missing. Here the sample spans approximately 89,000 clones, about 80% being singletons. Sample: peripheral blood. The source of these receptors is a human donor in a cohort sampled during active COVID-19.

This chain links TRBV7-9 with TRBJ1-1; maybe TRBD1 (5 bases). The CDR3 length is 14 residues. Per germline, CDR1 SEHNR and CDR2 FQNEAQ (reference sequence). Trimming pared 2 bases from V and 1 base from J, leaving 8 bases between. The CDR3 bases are TGTGCCAGCAGCTTAAGTCAGGGGAACACTGAAGCTTTCTTT. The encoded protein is CASSLSQGNTEAFF.

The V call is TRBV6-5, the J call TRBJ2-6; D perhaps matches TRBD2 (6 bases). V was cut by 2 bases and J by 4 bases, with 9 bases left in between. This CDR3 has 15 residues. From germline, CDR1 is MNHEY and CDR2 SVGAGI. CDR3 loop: CASSYRGYGANVLTF. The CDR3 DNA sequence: TGTGCCAGCAGTTACCGGGGGTACGGGGCCAACGTCCTGACTTTC.

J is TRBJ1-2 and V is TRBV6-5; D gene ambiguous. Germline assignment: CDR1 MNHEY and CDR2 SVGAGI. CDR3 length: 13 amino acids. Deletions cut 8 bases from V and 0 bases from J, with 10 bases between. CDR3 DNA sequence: TGTGCCAGCTTTGATCTAGCTAACTATGGCTACACCTTC. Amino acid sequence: CASFDLANYGYTF.

CDR3 sequence (DNA): TGTGCCAGCAGTTTATACAGGACTAGCGGGAGGGCGGTAGATACGCAGTATTTT. Protein product: CASSLYRTSGRAVDTQYF. The chain combines TRBV27 with TRBJ2-3, with 15 bases identical to TRBD2. V shed 1 base and J 5 bases; nucleotides not matched to a gene: 7. Germline CDR1 reads MNHEY; CDR2 reads SMNVEV (reference sequence). The CDR3 spans 18 residues.

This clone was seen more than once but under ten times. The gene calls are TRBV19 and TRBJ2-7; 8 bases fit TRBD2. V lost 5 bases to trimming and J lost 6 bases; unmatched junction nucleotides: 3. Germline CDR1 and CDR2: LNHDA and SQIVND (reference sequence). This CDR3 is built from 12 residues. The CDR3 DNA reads TGTGCCAGTAGTCCCGCGGGGGGCGAGCAGTACTTC. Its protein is CASSPAGGEQYF.

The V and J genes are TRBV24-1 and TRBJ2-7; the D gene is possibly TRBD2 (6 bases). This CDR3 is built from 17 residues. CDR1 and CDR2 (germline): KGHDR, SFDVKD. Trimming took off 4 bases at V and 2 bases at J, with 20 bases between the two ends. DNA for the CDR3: TGTGCCACCAGTGACCCTACTAAGGGAGGAGGAACCTACGAGCAGTACTTC. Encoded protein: CATSDPTKGGGTYEQYF.

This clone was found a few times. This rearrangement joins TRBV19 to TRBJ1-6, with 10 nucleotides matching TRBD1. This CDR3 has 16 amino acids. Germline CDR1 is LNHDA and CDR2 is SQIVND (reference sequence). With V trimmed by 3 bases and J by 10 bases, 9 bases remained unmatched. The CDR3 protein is CASSILRQGATSPLHF. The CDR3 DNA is TGTGCCAGTAGTATCCTCCGACAGGGGGCCACATCACCCCTCCACTTT.

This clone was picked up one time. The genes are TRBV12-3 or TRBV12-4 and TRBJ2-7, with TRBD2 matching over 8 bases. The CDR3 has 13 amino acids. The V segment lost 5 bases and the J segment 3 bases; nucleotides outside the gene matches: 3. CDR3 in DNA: TGTGCCAGCAGTCCGGGACTAGGCTACGAGCAGTACTTC. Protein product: CASSPGLGYEQYF.

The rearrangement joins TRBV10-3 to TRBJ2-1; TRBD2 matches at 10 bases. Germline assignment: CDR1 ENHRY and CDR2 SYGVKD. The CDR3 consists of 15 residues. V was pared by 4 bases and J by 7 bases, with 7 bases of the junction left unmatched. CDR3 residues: CAISGEREGLNEQFF. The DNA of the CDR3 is TGTGCCATCAGTGGGGAGCGGGAGGGGTTAAATGAGCAGTTCTTC.

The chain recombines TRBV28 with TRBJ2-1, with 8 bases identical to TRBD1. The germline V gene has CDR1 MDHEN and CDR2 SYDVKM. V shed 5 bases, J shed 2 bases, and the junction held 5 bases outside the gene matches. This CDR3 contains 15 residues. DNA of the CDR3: TGTGCCAGCAGTGGACAGGGTTCCCCCTACAATGAGCAGTTCTTC. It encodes CASSGQGSPYNEQFF.